The subject of this entry is one TCR beta chain. Its antigen is not identified. The data stem from a study of Ad26.COV2.S vaccination and SARS-CoV-2 variants. Study details: The donor was enrolled in the Ad26.COV2.S arm of the COV1001 trial. Participants got Ad26.COV2.S intramuscularly, once or twice 56 days apart.

General observations from the study: Reportedly, spike-specific CD8+ and CD4+ T cell responses achieved substantial breadth once vaccination had taken place.

Using immunoSEQ multiplex PCR, the repertoire was profiled, and TCRdb retains in-frame clones only, with some absent. This table holds about 370,000 clones, approximately 90% found once. Treatment of the sample: roughly 19 received Ad26.COV2.S at low or high dose, single or two shots; 5 received placebo; per-sample allocation not given. Sampling happened 63 days after the first vaccine or placebo injection. The material sequenced was peripheral blood, taken in a trial of Ad26.COV2.S vaccine versus placebo. The clonotype comes from a person between 18 and 60 years old who received the Ad26.COV2.S COVID-19 vaccine or a placebo.

CDR3 coding DNA: TGTGCCAGCAGCTTAGCGACAGGAGACTATGGCTACACCTTC. Its protein is CASSLATGDYGYTF. The V and J genes are TRBV7-2 and TRBJ1-2; the D gene is possibly TRBD1 (6 bases). V was cut by 0 bases and J by 3 bases, with 8 bases left in between. Germline assignment: CDR1 SGHTA and CDR2 FQGNSA. This CDR3 contains 14 residues.